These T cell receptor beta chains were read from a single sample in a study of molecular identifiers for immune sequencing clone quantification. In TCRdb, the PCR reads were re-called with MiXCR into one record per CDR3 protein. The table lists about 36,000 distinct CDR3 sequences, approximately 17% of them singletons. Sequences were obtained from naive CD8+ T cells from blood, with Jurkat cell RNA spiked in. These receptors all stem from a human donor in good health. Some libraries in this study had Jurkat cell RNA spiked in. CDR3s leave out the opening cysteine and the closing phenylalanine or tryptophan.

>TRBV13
ASSSPGILAKNIQY
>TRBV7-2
ASSLISGTNTEAF
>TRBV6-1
ASSEWDSGNTGELF
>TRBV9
ASSVGPPVEQF
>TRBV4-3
ASSQDWTSGELF
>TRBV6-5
ASRAVRRGEQY
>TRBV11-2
ASSFDDWGYEQY
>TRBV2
ASSISREETQY
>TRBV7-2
ASSLAFLGNQPQH
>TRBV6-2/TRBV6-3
ASRPGQGSSEQY
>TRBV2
ASSEGLGVGEQY
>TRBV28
ASGLGGNGYT
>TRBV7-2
ASSLEGFSPLH
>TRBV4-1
ASNRGGELF
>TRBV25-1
ASSPRTSGIRTDTQY
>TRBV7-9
ASRPGSSYEQY
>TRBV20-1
SASDTTLAKNIQY
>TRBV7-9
ASSLGVNQPQH
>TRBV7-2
ASSPLYGNYNEQF
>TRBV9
ASSVEVGGDDEAF
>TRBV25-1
ASSDRVGASTDTQY
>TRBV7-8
ASSSTLLGGSYNEQF
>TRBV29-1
SVGRAQETQY
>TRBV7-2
ASSRSRFYEQY
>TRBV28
ASMRHGGYQETQY
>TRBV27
VSSLRAGELF
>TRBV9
ASSPRLVAYEQY
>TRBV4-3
ASSQVVTGPYEQY
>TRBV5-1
ANSGPSSGNKGTQY
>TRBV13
ASSLGWDLNNEQF
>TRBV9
ASTRRGDRPNTGELF
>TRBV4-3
ASSQLPNTGELF
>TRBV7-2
ASSPGFVDTQY
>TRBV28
ASSLIQISDTQY
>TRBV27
ASSLLGHTGELF
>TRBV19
ASSILLNTEAF
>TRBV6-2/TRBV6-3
ASSRGLYTYNEQF
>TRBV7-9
ASSTTSGSAYEQY
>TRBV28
ASTFRGLTTEAF
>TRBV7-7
ASSPAGTAEQF
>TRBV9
ASSALGRPAGGGNEQF